The clone carrying this T cell receptor beta chain was recorded a few times. The sample belongs to a study of blood T cell repertoires in COVID-19. As for the study in general: There were acute and convalescent COVID-19 samples, and they came from the United States, Italy and Spain. Sources were T cells, B-cell-depleted T cells, or PBMCs; the material itself was cDNA or gDNA.

Using immunoSEQ multiplex PCR, the repertoire was profiled, and TCRdb retains in-frame clones only, with some absent. The data contain a few hundred thousand clones, approximately 82% of them singletons. This CDR3 is 12 amino acids long. Germline V gives CDR1 SEHNR, CDR2 FQNEAQ (reference sequence). Trimming removed 5 bases at V and 4 bases at J, with 9 bases between. Sequencing input: peripheral blood. This TCR was recovered from a man in his sixties who had recovered from COVID-19. The chain combines TRBV7-9 with TRBJ2-7; tentative D call: TRBD1 (5 bases). CDR3: CASSPTGYEQYF. CDR3 coding DNA: TGTGCCAGCAGCCCCACAGGATACGAGCAGTACTTC.